The next 27 T cell receptor beta chains were all read from a single sample in a study of T cell changes during pregnancy in multiple sclerosis. TCRdb's table, derived via immunoSEQ multiplex PCR, lists solely in-frame clones and lacks some. Of tens of thousands of clones in the sample, around 93% were seen once. The material sequenced was PBMCs, taken in the first trimester of pregnancy. These TCRs come from a female donor in good health, serving as a control in a pregnancy study. Some clones in this sample may be carry-over from other donors' samples.

The chain uses TRBV27 and TRBJ2-7; 15 nucleotides align to TRBD2. The V and J ends lost 4 bases and 1 base, in that order; junction bases with no gene match: 8. CDR1 and CDR2 (germline): MNHEY, SMNVEV (reference sequence). This CDR3 comprises 18 residues. The chain's CDR3 is CASSSRTSGGATSYEQYF. CDR3 coding DNA: TGTGCCAGCAGTTCGCGGACTAGCGGGGGGGCAACGTCCTACGAGCAGTACTTC.

The chain carries TRBV7-3 and TRBJ2-5; 10 nucleotides agree with TRBD2. CDR1 is SGHTA and CDR2 is FQGTGA in the germline V gene. V lost 5 bases to trimming and J lost 5 bases; unmatched junction nucleotides: 11. The CDR3 has 16 residues. The CDR3, as DNA: TGTGCCAGCAGCCTCGAGGGTAGCGGGAGGTACGAGACCCAGTACTTC. Encoded protein: CASSLEGSGRYETQYF.

The rearrangement joins TRBV4-2 to TRBJ2-7; no clear D. V lost 0 bases and J 5 bases, leaving 14 bases between the germline ends. Germline-derived CDR1 and CDR2 are LGHNA and YNFKEQ. The CDR3 runs to 15 residues. Written as DNA, the CDR3 is TGTGCCAGCAGCCAAGAAAGAGTCAGGCTCAACGAGCAGTACTTC. This codes for CASSQERVRLNEQYF.

The V and J genes are TRBV27 and TRBJ2-3, with D possibly matching TRBD2 (5 bases). Germline V gene sequence: CDR1 MNHEY, CDR2 SMNVEV (reference sequence). Trimming took off 7 bases at V and 4 bases at J, with 15 bases between the two ends. There are 14 residues in the CDR3. In DNA, the CDR3 is TGTGCCAGCACCCAGCGGTCCCGACCAGATACGCAGTATTTT. Amino acid sequence: CASTQRSRPDTQYF.

V usage is TRBV28 and J usage is TRBJ1-1; tentative D call: TRBD1 (5 bases). Germline assignment: CDR1 MDHEN and CDR2 SYDVKM. This CDR3 has 15 residues. Trimming pared 3 bases from V and 3 bases from J, leaving 14 bases between. The CDR3 here is CASSLIGGRDTEAFF. The CDR3 DNA sequence: TGTGCCAGCAGTTTGATCGGGGGTAGAGACACTGAAGCTTTCTTT.

The chain combines TRBV27 with TRBJ2-1; 8 bases agree with TRBD2. This CDR3 is built from 14 residues. Looked up from germline, CDR1 is MNHEY and CDR2 is SMNVEV (reference sequence). The junction had 9 bases not matched to a gene; V was cut back by 8 bases and J by 6 bases. For the CDR3, the DNA is TGTGCCAGCTCCCCAGCGGGGGAGCTCAATGAGCAGTTCTTC. It is translated as CASSPAGELNEQFF.

The rearrangement uses TRBV11-2 and TRBJ2-2; the D gene is possibly TRBD1 (6 bases). Germline V gene lookup returns CDR1 SGHAT and CDR2 FQNNGV. V was cut by 2 bases and J by 0 bases, with 10 bases left in between. CDR3 length: 16 residues. Here the CDR3 reads CASSLQTGANTGELFF. The DNA of the CDR3 is TGTGCCAGCAGCTTACAGACAGGCGCGAACACCGGGGAGCTGTTTTTT.

This chain connects TRBV6-1 to TRBJ1-5; 8 positions match TRBD1. Germline CDR1 is MNHNS and CDR2 is SASEGT. The CDR3 contains 14 residues. The V gene end was trimmed by 4 bases and the J gene end by 3 bases; junction bases not matched to a gene: 2. CDR3 in DNA: TGTGCCAGCAGTGGACAGGGGCCCAATCAGCCCCAGCATTTT. It codes for CASSGQGPNQPQHF.

The chain recombines TRBV7-6 with TRBJ2-2; 9 positions agree with TRBD1. The CDR3 spans 17 residues. From germline, CDR1 is SGHVS and CDR2 FNYEAQ. V lost 5 bases to trimming and J lost 2 bases; unmatched junction nucleotides: 9. For the CDR3, the DNA is TGTGCCAGCAGCAGATGGTGGACAGGGGAAAACACCGGGGAGCTGTTTTTT. This gives the protein CASSRWWTGENTGELFF.

CDR3 bases: TGTGCCAGCAGCGTAGCCGACACCGGGGAGCTGTTTTTT. Encoded protein: CASSVADTGELFF. This chain links TRBV9 with TRBJ2-2; D is unclear. The CDR3 is made up of 13 amino acids. Germline CDR1 SGDLS, CDR2 YYNGEE. Trimming cost V 0 bases and J 3 bases, with 3 bases left between them.

The chain uses TRBV9 and TRBJ2-4; 14 bases align to TRBD2. V was clipped by 4 bases and J by 2 bases; unmatched bases: 5. In germline, CDR1 is SGDLS, CDR2 YYNGEE. This CDR3 is built from 17 residues. The CDR3 sequence: CASSLGTSGSSKNIQYF. CDR3 DNA sequence: TGTGCCAGCAGCCTCGGGACTAGCGGGAGCTCCAAAAACATTCAGTACTTC.

V usage is TRBV10-2 and J usage is TRBJ2-2, with D possibly TRBD2 on 6 matching bases. The CDR3 sequence is 14 residues long. The V gene lost 4 bases and the J gene lost 7 bases, with 13 bases spanning the gap. The germline CDR1 and CDR2 sequences are WSHSY and SAAADI. The CDR3 sequence is CASSGGGKNGELFF. For the CDR3, the DNA is TGCGCCAGCAGTGGCGGAGGGAAGAACGGGGAGCTGTTTTTT.

The chain employs TRBV7-9 and TRBJ1-1, with 10 bases fitting TRBD1. The CDR3 length is 15 residues. Looked up from germline, CDR1 is SEHNR and CDR2 is FQNEAQ (reference sequence). The V gene end was trimmed by 4 bases and the J gene end by 7 bases; junction bases not matched to a gene: 9. The chain's CDR3 is CASSSRQGARGEAFF. CDR3 DNA sequence: TGTGCCAGCAGCTCTAGACAGGGGGCGAGGGGTGAAGCTTTCTTT.

The V call is TRBV12-1, the J call TRBJ2-5; the D segment call TRBD2 is taken from the table without a DNA check. TRBV12-1 is described as a pseudogene. The CDR3 sequence is 14 residues long. CDR3 protein: CASTPGVEQETQYF. The DNA for the CDR3 is TGTGCCAGCACCCCGGGGGTGGAGCAAGAGACCCAGTACTTC.

The chain employs TRBV6-1 and TRBJ1-5, with TRBD1 as a possible D gene (5 bases). Germline-derived CDR1 and CDR2 are MNHNS and SASEGT. Trimming left V 0 bases short and J 0 bases short, with 24 bases between. This CDR3 is built from 21 residues. CDR3 residues: CASSEASRRVGAAYSNQPQHF. The DNA for the CDR3 is TGTGCCAGCAGTGAAGCCTCACGGAGGGTTGGGGCGGCATATAGCAATCAGCCCCAGCATTTT.

The rearrangement links TRBV4-1 to TRBJ2-2; possibly TRBD2 for D (5 bases). The V and J ends lost 1 base and 9 bases respectively, with 6 bases between them. CDR3 length: 12 residues. Germline CDR1 and CDR2: MGHRA and YSYEKL. DNA of the CDR3: TGCGCCAGCAGCCAAGCTAGCCGGGAGCTGTTTTTT. Amino acids: CASSQASRELFF.

The V call is TRBV9, the J call TRBJ2-7; 15 positions match TRBD2. CDR1 and CDR2 (germline): SGDLS, YYNGEE. The length of the CDR3 is 20 residues. With 0 bases clipped from V and 1 base from J, the junction kept 11 bases outside the gene matches. The CDR3 DNA reads TGTGCCAGCAGCGTAGGTTCAGGGACTAGCGGGAGGCCCGTTTCCTACGAGCAGTACTTC. It yields the protein CASSVGSGTSGRPVSYEQYF. The variable domain in full, completed from reference TRBV9 and TRBJ2-7, reads DSGVTQTPKHLITATGQRVTLRCSPRSGDLSVYWYQQSLDQGLQFLIQYYNGEERAKGNILERFSAQQFPDLHSELNLSSLELGDSALYFCASSVGSGTSGRPVSYEQYFGPGTRLTVT.

This chain links TRBV19 with TRBJ1-6; perhaps TRBD1 as D (5 bases). The CDR3 totals 13 residues. The V gene's germline CDR1 is LNHDA and CDR2 SQIVND (reference sequence). In DNA form, the CDR3 reads TGTGCTATTGGTAGGGGCGGCCATTCACCCCTCCACTTT. Translation: CAIGRGGHSPLHF.

This clone was observed once. The chain joins TRBV5-1 to TRBJ1-1, with D possibly matching TRBD1 (5 bases). V lost 3 bases and J 1 base, leaving 16 bases between the germline ends. Germline CDR1 is SGHRS and CDR2 is YFSETQ. The CDR3 is made up of 16 amino acids. CDR3 in DNA: TGCGCCAGCAGCTGGACACCCCCTGGTGGGAACACTGAAGCTTTCTTT. It is translated as CASSWTPPGGNTEAFF.

The rearrangement uses TRBV6-5 and TRBJ2-5, with TRBD2 matching over 7 bases. V trimming: 0 bases; J trimming: 3 bases; junction bases outside the gene matches: 4. This CDR3 is 15 amino acids long. CDR1 and CDR2 (germline): MNHEY, SVGAGI. CDR3 loop: CASSYSTLAEETQYF. CDR3 DNA: TGTGCCAGCAGTTACTCGACTCTAGCGGAAGAGACCCAGTACTTC.

This clone was seen only once. J is TRBJ1-2 and V is TRBV28, with 8 bases that match TRBD1. The germline V gene encodes CDR1 MDHEN and CDR2 SYDVKM. V lost 3 bases, J lost 4 bases, and 4 bases stayed unmatched. The CDR3 consists of 14 residues. The CDR3 is CASSLDRVGYGYTF. The DNA for the CDR3 is TGTGCCAGCAGTTTGGACAGGGTGGGCTATGGCTACACCTTC.

A note on this clone: The identical CDR3 is also encoded by other nucleotide sequences in the sample. This chain connects TRBV6-1 to TRBJ2-5; 11 bases match TRBD2. Germline V gene lookup returns CDR1 MNHNS and CDR2 SASEGT. J gave up 2 bases and V 2 bases, and 1 base lay outside the gene matches. This CDR3 region has 15 residues. DNA of the CDR3: TGTGCCAGCAGTGAACTAGCGGGAGGACAAGAGACCCAGTACTTC. Translated: CASSELAGGQETQYF.

The rearrangement joins TRBV5-1 to TRBJ2-1; D uncertain. V was pared by 4 bases and J by 0 bases, with 8 bases between. CDR3 size: 14 residues. CDR1 SGHRS and CDR2 YFSETQ come from the germline V gene. CDR3 nucleotides: TGCGCCAGCAGCATCGGCGGCTCCTACAATGAGCAGTTCTTC. Its translation: CASSIGGSYNEQFF.

The chain uses TRBV25-1 and TRBJ2-6; no reliable D call. Germline lookup yields CDR1 MGHDK and CDR2 SYGVNS. This CDR3 comprises 17 residues. V lost 2 bases and J 2 bases, leaving 13 bases between the germline ends. The CDR3 protein is CASSEKYMVPGANVLTF. The CDR3 DNA is TGTGCCAGCAGTGAAAAGTACATGGTTCCTGGGGCCAACGTCCTGACTTTC.

The rearrangement links TRBV11-3 to TRBJ2-2, with TRBD1 as a possible D gene (6 bases). CDR1 is SGHNT, CDR2 YENEEA, per germline. The CDR3 has 15 amino acids. V lost 0 bases to trimming and J lost 4 bases, with 9 bases between them. The CDR3 loop reads CASSLDRGGTGELFF. DNA of the CDR3: TGTGCCAGCAGCTTAGATCGAGGGGGCACCGGGGAGCTGTTTTTT.

The rearrangement links TRBV5-6 to TRBJ2-1; weak D call: TRBD1 (6 bases). The CDR3 covers 14 residues. The V end lost 1 base, the J end lost 7 bases, and 12 bases lay between the germline ends. CDR1 and CDR2 from the germline V gene are SGHDT and YYEEEE. The CDR3 here is CASSLWTEFNEQFF. CDR3 nucleotide sequence: TGTGCCAGCAGCTTGTGGACAGAGTTTAATGAGCAGTTCTTC.

This CDR3 reads CASTTGLTDTQYF. The CDR3, as DNA: TGCGCCAGCACTACGGGACTGACAGATACGCAGTATTTT. V gene TRBV5-1 combines with J gene TRBJ2-3; TRBD2 is a possible D gene (6 bases). The germline V and J ends were trimmed by 6 bases and 3 bases, with 11 bases remaining between them. CDR1 and CDR2 (germline): SGHRS, YFSETQ. The CDR3 runs to 13 residues. Supplemented by reference TRBV5-1 and TRBJ2-3, the full variable domain reads KAGVTQTPRYLIKTRGQQVTLSCSPISGHRSVSWYQQTPGQGLQFLFEYFSETQRNKGNFPGRFSGRQFSNSRSEMNVSTLELGDSALYLCASTTGLTDTQYFGPGTRLTVL.